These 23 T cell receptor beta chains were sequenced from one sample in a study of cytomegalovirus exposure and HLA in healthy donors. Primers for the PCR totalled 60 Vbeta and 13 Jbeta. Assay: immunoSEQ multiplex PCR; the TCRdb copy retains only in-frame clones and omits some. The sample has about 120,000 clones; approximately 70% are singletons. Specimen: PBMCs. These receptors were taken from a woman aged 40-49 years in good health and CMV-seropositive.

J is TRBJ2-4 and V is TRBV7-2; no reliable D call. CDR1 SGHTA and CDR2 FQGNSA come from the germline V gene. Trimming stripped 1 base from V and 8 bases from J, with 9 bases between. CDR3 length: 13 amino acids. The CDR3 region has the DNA TGTGCCAGCAGCTTAGGAACGCGTCACATTCAGTACTTC. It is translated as CASSLGTRHIQYF.

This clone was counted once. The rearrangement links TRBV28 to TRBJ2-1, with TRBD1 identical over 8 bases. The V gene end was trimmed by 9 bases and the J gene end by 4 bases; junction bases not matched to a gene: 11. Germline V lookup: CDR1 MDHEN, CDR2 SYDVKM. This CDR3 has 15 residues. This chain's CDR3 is CASLTTGVLYNEQFF. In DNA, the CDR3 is TGTGCCAGTCTAACGACAGGGGTTCTTTACAATGAGCAGTTCTTC. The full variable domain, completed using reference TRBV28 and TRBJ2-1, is DVKVTQSSRYLVKRTGEKVFLECVQDMDHENMFWYRQDPGLGLRLIYFSYDVKMKEKGDIPEGYSVSREKKERFSLILESASTNQTSMYLCASLTTGVLYNEQFFGPGTRLTVL.

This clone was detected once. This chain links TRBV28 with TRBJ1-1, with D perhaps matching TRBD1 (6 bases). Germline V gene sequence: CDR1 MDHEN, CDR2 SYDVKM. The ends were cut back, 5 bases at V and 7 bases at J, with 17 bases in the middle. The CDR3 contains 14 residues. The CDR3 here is CASSPGQNPNEAFF. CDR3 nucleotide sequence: TGTGCCAGCAGTCCCGGACAGAATCCCAATGAAGCTTTCTTT.

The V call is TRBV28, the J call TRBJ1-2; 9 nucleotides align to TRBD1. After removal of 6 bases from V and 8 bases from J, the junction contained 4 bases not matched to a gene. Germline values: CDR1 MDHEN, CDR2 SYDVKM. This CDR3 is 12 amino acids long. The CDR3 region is CASRGTGWGYTF. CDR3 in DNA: TGTGCCAGCAGGGGGACAGGGTGGGGCTACACCTTC.

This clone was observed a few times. The CDR3 here is CASSLQREGSYEQYF. The CDR3 DNA is TGTGCCAGCAGCTTACAGCGGGAGGGGTCCTACGAGCAGTACTTC. The genes are TRBV7-8 and TRBJ2-7, with 10 bases fitting TRBD2. After removal of 2 bases from V and 1 base from J, the junction contained 2 bases not matched to a gene. The CDR3 has 15 amino acids. The germline V gene has CDR1 SGHVS and CDR2 FQNEAQ. Full variable domain (remainder filled in from reference TRBV7-8 and TRBJ2-7): GAGVSQSPRYKVAKRGQDVALRCDPISGHVSLFWYQQALGQGPEFLTYFQNEAQLDKSGLPSDRFFAERPEGSVSTLKIQRTQQEDSAVYLCASSLQREGSYEQYFGPGTRLTVT.

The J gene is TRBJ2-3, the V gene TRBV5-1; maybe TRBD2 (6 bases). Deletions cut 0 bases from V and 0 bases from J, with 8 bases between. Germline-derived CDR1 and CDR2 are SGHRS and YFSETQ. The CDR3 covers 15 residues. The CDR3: CASSLGGLSTDTQYF. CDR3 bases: TGCGCCAGCAGCTTGGGGGGACTGAGCACAGATACGCAGTATTTT.

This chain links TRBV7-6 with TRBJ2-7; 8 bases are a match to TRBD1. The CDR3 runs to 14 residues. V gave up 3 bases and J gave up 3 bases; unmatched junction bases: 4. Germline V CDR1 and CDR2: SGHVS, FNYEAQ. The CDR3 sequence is CASSLGTGHYEQYF. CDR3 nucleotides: TGTGCCAGCAGCTTGGGGACAGGCCACTACGAGCAGTACTTC.

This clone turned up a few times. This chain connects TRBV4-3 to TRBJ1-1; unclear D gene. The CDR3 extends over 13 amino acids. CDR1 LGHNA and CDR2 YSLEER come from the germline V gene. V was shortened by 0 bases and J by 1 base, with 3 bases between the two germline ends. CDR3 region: CASSQDRNTEAFF. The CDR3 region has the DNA TGCGCCAGCAGCCAAGATCGGAACACTGAAGCTTTCTTT.

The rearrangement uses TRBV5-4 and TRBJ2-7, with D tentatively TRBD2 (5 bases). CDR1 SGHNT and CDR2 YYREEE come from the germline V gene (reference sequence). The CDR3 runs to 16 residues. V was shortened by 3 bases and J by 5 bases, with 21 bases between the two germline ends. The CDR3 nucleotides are TGTGCCAGCAGCTCCTATAAAGGGCCAGGAGGCGACGAGCAGTACTTC. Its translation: CASSSYKGPGGDEQYF.

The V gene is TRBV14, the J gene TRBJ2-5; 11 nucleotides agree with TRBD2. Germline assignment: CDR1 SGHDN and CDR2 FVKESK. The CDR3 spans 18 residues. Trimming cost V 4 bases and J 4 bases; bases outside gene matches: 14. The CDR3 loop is CASSRRTSGLLSAETQYF. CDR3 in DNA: TGTGCCAGCAGCCGCAGGACTAGCGGGCTCCTGTCTGCAGAGACCCAGTACTTC.

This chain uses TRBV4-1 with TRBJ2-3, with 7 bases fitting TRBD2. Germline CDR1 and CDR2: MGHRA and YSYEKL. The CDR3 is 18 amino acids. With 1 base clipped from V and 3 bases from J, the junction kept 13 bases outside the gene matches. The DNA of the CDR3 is TGCGCCAGCAGCCAAGCGGCCTCCCGACTAGCTCTTACAGATACGCAGTATTTT. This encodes CASSQAASRLALTDTQYF.

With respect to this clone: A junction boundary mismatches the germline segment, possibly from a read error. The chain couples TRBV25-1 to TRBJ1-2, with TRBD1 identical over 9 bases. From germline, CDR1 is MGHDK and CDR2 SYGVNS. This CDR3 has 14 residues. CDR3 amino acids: CTSSRQGVRNGYTF. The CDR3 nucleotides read TGTACCAGCAGTCGACAGGGGGTTAGGAATGGCTACACCTTC.

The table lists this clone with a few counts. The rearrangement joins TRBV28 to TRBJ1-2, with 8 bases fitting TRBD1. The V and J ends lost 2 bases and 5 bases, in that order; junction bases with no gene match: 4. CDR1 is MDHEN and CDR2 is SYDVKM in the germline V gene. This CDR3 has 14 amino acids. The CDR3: CASSLRDRTYGYTF. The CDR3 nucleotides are TGTGCCAGCAGTTTAAGGGACAGGACTTATGGCTACACCTTC.

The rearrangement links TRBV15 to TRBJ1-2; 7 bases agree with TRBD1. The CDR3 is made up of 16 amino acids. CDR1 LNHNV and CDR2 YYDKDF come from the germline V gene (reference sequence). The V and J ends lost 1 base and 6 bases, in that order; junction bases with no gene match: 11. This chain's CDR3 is CATSRGLIRDSDGYTF. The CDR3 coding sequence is TGTGCCACCAGCAGAGGACTCATAAGGGACAGCGATGGCTACACCTTC.

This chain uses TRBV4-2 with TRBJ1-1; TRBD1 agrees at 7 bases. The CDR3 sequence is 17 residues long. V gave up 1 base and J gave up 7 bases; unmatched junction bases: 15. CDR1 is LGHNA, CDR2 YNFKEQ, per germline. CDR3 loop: CASSQGLPRDSRIEAFF. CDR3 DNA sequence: TGTGCCAGCAGCCAAGGTCTTCCCCGGGACAGCAGAATTGAAGCTTTCTTT.

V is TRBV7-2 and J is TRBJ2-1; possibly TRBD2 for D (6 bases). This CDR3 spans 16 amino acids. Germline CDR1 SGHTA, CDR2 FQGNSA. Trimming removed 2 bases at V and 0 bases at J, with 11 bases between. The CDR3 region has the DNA TGTGCCAGCAGCTTAACGATCGGGGGCTCCTACAATGAGCAGTTCTTC. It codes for CASSLTIGGSYNEQFF.

CDR3 coding DNA: TGTGCCAGCAGTGCGGGACAGGGGGCCCATCAGCCCCAGCATTTT. This encodes CASSAGQGAHQPQHF. The rearrangement joins TRBV2 to TRBJ1-5; 12 bases are shared with TRBD1. Germline assignment: CDR1 SNHLY and CDR2 FYNNEI. CDR3 length equals 15 residues. The V segment lost 4 bases and the J segment 5 bases; nucleotides outside the gene matches: 3.

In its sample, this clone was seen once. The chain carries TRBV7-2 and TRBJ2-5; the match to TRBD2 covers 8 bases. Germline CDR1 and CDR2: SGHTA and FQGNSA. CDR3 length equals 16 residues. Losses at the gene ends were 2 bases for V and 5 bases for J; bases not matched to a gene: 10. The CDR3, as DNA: TGTGCCAGCAGCTTATTTGACGGGAGGGCCGGGGAGACCCAGTACTTC. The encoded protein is CASSLFDGRAGETQYF. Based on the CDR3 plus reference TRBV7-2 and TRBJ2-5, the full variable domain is GAGVSQSPSNKVTEKGKDVELRCDPISGHTALYWYRQSLGQGLEFLIYFQGNSAPDKSGLPSDRFSAERTGGSVSTLTIQRTQQEDSAVYLCASSLFDGRAGETQYFGPGTRLLVL.

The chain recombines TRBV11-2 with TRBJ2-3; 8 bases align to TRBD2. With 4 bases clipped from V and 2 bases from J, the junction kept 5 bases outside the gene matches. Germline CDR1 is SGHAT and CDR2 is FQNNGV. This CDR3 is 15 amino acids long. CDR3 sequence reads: CASSSSGRPTDTQYF. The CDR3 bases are TGTGCCAGCAGCTCAAGCGGGAGACCCACAGATACGCAGTATTTT.

This CDR3 is CASSLEAGYSTQYF. CDR3 nucleotide sequence: TGTGCCAGCAGCTTAGAAGCGGGGTACTCTACGCAGTATTTT. The gene calls are TRBV7-8 and TRBJ2-3; 7 nucleotides match TRBD2. In germline, CDR1 is SGHVS, CDR2 FQNEAQ. The CDR3 loop spans 14 amino acids. The V segment lost 1 base and the J segment 8 bases; nucleotides outside the gene matches: 6.

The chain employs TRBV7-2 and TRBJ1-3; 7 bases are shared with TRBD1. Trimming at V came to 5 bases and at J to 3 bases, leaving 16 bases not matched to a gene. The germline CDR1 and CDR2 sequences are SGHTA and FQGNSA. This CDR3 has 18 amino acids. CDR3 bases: TGTGCCAGCAGCCCCAGACCCTCACCGGGACAGATTGGAAACACCATATATTTT. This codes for CASSPRPSPGQIGNTIYF.

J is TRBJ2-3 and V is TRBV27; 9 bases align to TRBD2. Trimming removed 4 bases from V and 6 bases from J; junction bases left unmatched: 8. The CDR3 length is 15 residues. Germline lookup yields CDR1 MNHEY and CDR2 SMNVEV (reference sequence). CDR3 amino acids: CASSWSSGTVDTQYF. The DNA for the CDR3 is TGTGCCAGCAGTTGGTCTAGCGGGACAGTTGATACGCAGTATTTT.

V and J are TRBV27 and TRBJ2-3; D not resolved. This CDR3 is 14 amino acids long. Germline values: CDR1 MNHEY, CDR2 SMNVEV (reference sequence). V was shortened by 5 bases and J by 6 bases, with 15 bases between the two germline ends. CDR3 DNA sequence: TGTGCCAGCAGTCCCCTCGTAACCGGGGATACGCAGTATTTT. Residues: CASSPLVTGDTQYF.